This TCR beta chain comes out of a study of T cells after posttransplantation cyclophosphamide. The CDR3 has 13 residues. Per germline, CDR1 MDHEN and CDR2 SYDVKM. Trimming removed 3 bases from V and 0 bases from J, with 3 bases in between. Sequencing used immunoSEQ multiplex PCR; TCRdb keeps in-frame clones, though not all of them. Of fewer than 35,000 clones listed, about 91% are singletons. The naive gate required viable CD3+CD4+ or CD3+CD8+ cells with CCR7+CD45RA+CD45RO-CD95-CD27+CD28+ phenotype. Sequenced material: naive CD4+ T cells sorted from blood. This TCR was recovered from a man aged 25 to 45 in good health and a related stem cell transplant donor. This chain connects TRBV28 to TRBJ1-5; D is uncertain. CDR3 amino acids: CASSFISNQPQHF. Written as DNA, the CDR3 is TGTGCCAGCAGTTTTATTAGCAATCAGCCCCAGCATTTT.